This TCR beta chain was obtained from a study of cytomegalovirus exposure and HLA in healthy donors. Both 60 Vbeta primers and 13 Jbeta primers went into the PCR. Repertoires were generated with immunoSEQ multiplex PCR, while TCRdb's copy carries only in-frame clones and drops some. Among about 210,000 clones listed, approximately 77% were seen once. This clone was seen just once. The germline V gene has CDR1 SGHTA and CDR2 FQGNSA. Trimming took 3 bases from V and 2 from J, leaving 12 bases between them. The CDR3 totals 15 residues. The clonotype was recovered from a man in his forties in good health and CMV-seropositive. The chain employs TRBV7-2 and TRBJ2-3; tentatively, D is TRBD2 (6 bases). Sequences were obtained from PBMCs. The CDR3: CASSFPLADTDTQYF. The CDR3 region has the DNA TGTGCCAGCAGCTTTCCATTAGCGGACACAGATACGCAGTATTTT.